A single sample gave rise to the 22 T cell receptor beta chains below, sequenced in a study of blood T cell repertoires in COVID-19. Produced via immunoSEQ multiplex PCR; TCRdb's table is partial and in-frame only. The sample has 200,000 to 250,000 clones; more than 80% are singletons. Sequenced input: peripheral blood. Receptors were obtained from a woman older than 75 with acute or convalescent COVID-19.

The chain employs TRBV27 and TRBJ1-2; weak D call: TRBD1 (6 bases). Germline CDR1 and CDR2: MNHEY and SMNVEV (reference sequence). The V end lost 3 bases, the J end lost 2 bases, and 7 bases lay between the germline ends. This CDR3 has 13 amino acids. The CDR3: CASSFDRNYGYTF. DNA for the CDR3: TGTGCCAGCAGTTTCGACAGGAACTATGGCTACACCTTC.

The table lists this clone with a few counts. This chain links TRBV29-1 with TRBJ1-1; D might be TRBD1 (6 bases). This CDR3 is built from 13 residues. V shed 6 bases and J shed 4 bases, with 15 bases lying between them. Germline-derived CDR1 and CDR2 are SQVTM and ANQGSEA. The CDR3 bases are TGCAGCGTGGGTACAGGGCGCGGCACTGAAGCTTTCTTT. Its translation: CSVGTGRGTEAFF.

This chain links TRBV19 with TRBJ1-1; possible D gene TRBD1, 5 bases. The V end was cut by 3 bases, the J end by 8 bases, with 16 bases between. CDR3 length equals 14 residues. Germline CDR1 LNHDA, CDR2 SQIVND (reference sequence). The CDR3 protein is CASSILTVGSEAFF. DNA for the CDR3: TGTGCCAGTAGTATCCTGACAGTAGGATCCGAAGCTTTCTTT.

The chain carries TRBV5-4 and TRBJ1-6; 8 bases align to TRBD1. With V trimmed by 2 bases and J by 8 bases, 6 bases remained unmatched. The CDR3 loop spans 15 amino acids. Per germline, CDR1 SGHNT and CDR2 YYREEE (reference sequence). The CDR3 spells CASSFLTGADSPLHF. CDR3 DNA sequence: TGTGCCAGCAGCTTTCTGACAGGGGCAGATTCACCCCTCCACTTT.

In its sample, this clone was seen a few times. The chain employs TRBV15 and TRBJ2-2, with 7 nucleotides matching TRBD2. V was clipped by 1 base and J by 1 base; unmatched bases: 6. CDR1 is LNHNV, CDR2 YYDKDF, per germline (reference sequence). This CDR3 spans 17 amino acids. The CDR3 protein is CATSRGGSGRNTGELFF. The DNA for the CDR3 is TGTGCCACCAGCAGAGGCGGGAGCGGACGGAACACCGGGGAGCTGTTTTTT.

The chain is built from TRBV6-2 or TRBV6-3 and TRBJ2-3; D unclear. With 0 bases removed from V and 0 bases from J, the gap between germline ends came to 10 bases. Germline assignment: CDR1 MNHEY and CDR2 SVGEGT. This CDR3 has 16 residues. The DNA of the CDR3 is TGTGCCAGCAGTTACTCTAACAGCCCAAGCACAGATACGCAGTATTTT. It encodes CASSYSNSPSTDTQYF.

CDR3 DNA: TGTGCCTGGAGTTACCGGGACTATGGCTACACCTTC. Translation: CAWSYRDYGYTF. The chain recombines TRBV30 with TRBJ1-2, with D uncertain. In germline, CDR1 is GTSNPN, CDR2 SVGIG (reference sequence). The V end was cut by 2 bases, the J end by 3 bases, with 7 bases between. The CDR3 is made up of 12 amino acids.

Many counts were recorded for this clone. This rearrangement joins TRBV19 to TRBJ1-2; the D gene is possibly TRBD1 (6 bases). The CDR3 is 13 residues long. Per germline, CDR1 LNHDA and CDR2 SQIVND (reference sequence). Trimming left V 6 bases short and J 4 bases short, with 12 bases between. The CDR3 DNA is TGTGCCAGTAGCCCAGGACAGCCCTATGGCTACACCTTC. Translated, it gives CASSPGQPYGYTF.

This clone turned up a few times. The genes are TRBV4-1 and TRBJ2-7; TRBD1 matches at 7 bases. The length of the CDR3 is 15 residues. The J segment lost 1 base and the V segment lost 4 bases, leaving 7 bases of the junction unmatched. The germline CDR1 and CDR2 sequences are MGHRA and YSYEKL. The CDR3 region is CASSPRQGVSYEQYF. CDR3 DNA: TGCGCCAGCAGCCCCAGACAGGGAGTATCCTACGAGCAGTACTTC.

The chain carries TRBV2 and TRBJ2-1; 9 bases fit TRBD2. V was clipped by 7 bases and J by 3 bases; unmatched bases: 4. Germline CDR1 reads SNHLY; CDR2 reads FYNNEI. The CDR3 totals 14 residues. The CDR3 DNA reads TGTGCCAGCAAGGGCGGGGGGGTCTACAATGAGCAGTTCTTC. It specifies CASKGGGVYNEQFF.

This chain joins TRBV19 and TRBJ1-1; D not resolved. The V and J ends lost 3 bases and 1 base respectively, with 9 bases between them. Germline V CDR1 and CDR2: LNHDA, SQIVND (reference sequence). This CDR3 has 14 amino acids. The CDR3 DNA sequence: TGTGCCAGTAGTATCTTACAGACGAACACTGAAGCTTTCTTT. Translated, it gives CASSILQTNTEAFF.

This clone occurred once. The genes are TRBV18 and TRBJ1-3; 9 nucleotides match TRBD1. With V trimmed by 2 bases and J by 4 bases, 3 bases remained unmatched. The CDR3 has 15 amino acids. CDR1 is KGHSH, CDR2 LQKENI, per germline. The CDR3 DNA follows: TGTGCCAGCTCACCAGGGACAGGGTCCGGAAACACCATATATTTT. Encoded protein: CASSPGTGSGNTIYF.

The chain employs TRBV6-4 and TRBJ2-4; a possible D gene is TRBD1 (9 bases). Trimming shortened V by 7 bases and J by 2 bases, and 30 bases separated the two germline ends. The CDR3 contains 20 residues. Germline lookup yields CDR1 MRHNA and CDR2 SNTAGT. CDR3: CASNHRDRVIGRGTKNIQYF. CDR3 nucleotide sequence: TGTGCCAGCAATCACCGGGACAGGGTAATCGGGAGGGGAACCAAAAACATTCAGTACTTC.

The chain is built from TRBV16 and TRBJ2-2, with TRBD2 as a possible D gene (5 bases). With 4 bases removed from V and 1 base from J, the gap between germline ends came to 10 bases. CDR1 is KGHSY, CDR2 FQNENV, per germline. The CDR3 totals 15 residues. In nucleotides, the CDR3 is TGTGCCAGCAGCCTAGGTGGAGGGAACACCGGGGAGCTGTTTTTT. Its protein is CASSLGGGNTGELFF.

This rearrangement joins TRBV28 to TRBJ2-6; D remains unclear. Germline CDR1 and CDR2: MDHEN and SYDVKM. The CDR3 sequence is 16 residues long. The V end was cut by 5 bases, the J end by 0 bases, with 11 bases between. The CDR3 coding sequence is TGTGCCAGCAGTAGATTAGCAACCTCTGGGGCCAACGTCCTGACTTTC. As protein: CASSRLATSGANVLTF.

This clone was observed a handful of times. The gene calls are TRBV9 and TRBJ1-6; a possible D gene is TRBD1 (6 bases). CDR1 is SGDLS and CDR2 is YYNGEE in the germline V gene. This CDR3 is 15 amino acids long. V was clipped by 4 bases and J by 8 bases, with 16 bases between them. CDR3: CASSPRDTGDSPLHF. The CDR3 coding sequence is TGTGCCAGCAGCCCCCGGGACACAGGTGATTCACCCCTCCACTTT. Full variable domain (outside the CDR3, taken from reference TRBV9 and TRBJ1-6): DSGVTQTPKHLITATGQRVTLRCSPRSGDLSVYWYQQSLDQGLQFLIQYYNGEERAKGNILERFSAQQFPDLHSELNLSSLELGDSALYFCASSPRDTGDSPLHFGNGTRLTVT.

This clone showed up just once. DNA of the CDR3: TGTGCCAGCAGCCGACAGGGTGACGAGCAGTTCTTC. Encoded protein: CASSRQGDEQFF. The genes are TRBV2 and TRBJ2-1; TRBD1 matches 7 bases. V trimming: 6 bases; J trimming: 10 bases; junction bases outside the gene matches: 6. Germline V lookup: CDR1 SNHLY, CDR2 FYNNEI. This CDR3 contains 12 residues.

This chain uses TRBV10-3 with TRBJ2-3; 7 bases line up with TRBD2. Germline V gene data show CDR1 as ENHRY and CDR2 as SYGVKD. The V segment lost 3 bases and the J segment 0 bases; nucleotides outside the gene matches: 12. This CDR3 comprises 18 residues. CDR3 residues: CAISERSGAGRSTDTQYF. CDR3 nucleotides: TGTGCCATCAGTGAAAGGTCCGGAGCGGGGCGGAGCACAGATACGCAGTATTTT.

The CDR3 nucleotides are TGTGCCTGGAGTGTACGAGCGGGAGGTCTCCAAGAGACCCAGTACTTC. Amino acids: CAWSVRAGGLQETQYF. The V call is TRBV30, the J call TRBJ2-5; 9 nucleotides agree with TRBD2. Losses at the gene ends were 0 bases for V and 1 base for J; bases not matched to a gene: 6. CDR1 and CDR2 from the germline V gene are GTSNPN and SVGIG (reference sequence). The CDR3 spans 16 residues. Looking up the rest from reference TRBV30 and TRBJ2-5 gives the full variable domain: SQTIHQWPATLVQPVGSPLSLECTVEGTSNPNLYWYRQAAGRGLQLLFYSVGIGQISSEVPQNLSASRPQDRQFILSSKKLLLSDSGFYLCAWSVRAGGLQETQYFGPGTRLLVL.

On this clone: Additional DNA sequences in this sample encode the identical CDR3. This chain connects TRBV29-1 to TRBJ1-6; 9 bases align to TRBD1. This CDR3 contains 13 residues. V gave up 4 bases and J gave up 6 bases; unmatched junction bases: 1. Germline assignment: CDR1 SQVTM and CDR2 ANQGSEA. This CDR3 is CSVGQGGNSPLHF. The DNA for the CDR3 is TGCAGCGTTGGACAGGGGGGTAATTCACCCCTCCACTTT.

This clone showed up just a few times. The chain uses TRBV10-1 and TRBJ2-7, with D tentatively TRBD2 (6 bases). Germline CDR1 and CDR2: WNHNN and SYGVQD (reference sequence). The CDR3 spans 12 residues. Trimming took 8 bases from V and 3 from J, leaving 11 bases between them. CDR3 residues: CASGDSSYEQYF. The CDR3 DNA sequence: TGCGCCAGCGGGGACTCAAGCTACGAGCAGTACTTC.

The chain links TRBV21-1 to TRBJ2-7; TRBD2, the table's D call, was not compared with the DNA. TRBV21-1 is classified as a pseudogene. The CDR3 loop spans 13 amino acids. The CDR3 nucleotides are TGTGCCAGCAGCAAAGTTGAGGGTTACGAGCAGTACTTC. It yields the protein CASSKVEGYEQYF.